This TCR beta chain was recorded in a study of T cells in Graves' hyperthyroidism and ophthalmopathy. This clonotype was found many times. TCR beta CDR3 regions were amplified from RNA transcripts. The primer set for the first-round RT-PCR of the TCR CDR3 was HTBI. TCRdb independently ran MiXCR on the multiplex PCR reads; one entry per CDR3 protein. This sample has about 560,000 distinct CDR3 sequences; 16% occur once, and the top ten carry around a sixth. Germline CDR1 SNHLY, CDR2 FYNNEI. The junction had 6 bases not matched to a gene; V was cut back by 6 bases and J by 6 bases. This CDR3 has 15 residues.

The V call is TRBV2, the J call TRBJ1-5; TRBD1 aligns across 12 bases. The source of this sequence is a woman younger than 35 with Graves' hyperthyroidism. Sequenced: blood. The CDR3 nucleotides are TGTGCCAGCAGATCCGGGACAGGGGGCATTCAGCCCCAGCATTTT. Translation gives CASRSGTGGIQPQHF.